The rows below give T cell receptor beta chains drawn from one sample of a study of blood T cell repertoires in COVID-19. Sequencing was performed with immunoSEQ multiplex PCR; in TCRdb, only in-frame clones are kept and a portion is missing. The sample contains roughly 200,000 clones, 85% to 90% of which appear only once. The material sequenced was PBMCs or T cells enriched from blood (not recorded which). These receptors were obtained from a man aged 35 to 55 who had recovered from COVID-19. Each CDR3 is given with its conserved first and last residue. Fields, in order: D gene, V gene, CDR3 length, clone size, J gene, CDR3 protein, CDR3 DNA. The D gene is left open where the match is weak. Size values are once, few and many counts, or a class for expanded clones, and some rows have none.

NA	TRBV11-2	16	NA	TRBJ2-2	CASTSFGEVHTGELFF	TGTGCCAGCACCTCGTTCGGAGAGGTTCACACCGGGGAGCTGTTTTTT
TRBD1	TRBV11-2	15	NA	TRBJ1-1	CASSPPGQGDTEAFF	TGTGCCAGCAGCCCCCCCGGACAGGGCGACACTGAAGCTTTCTTT
TRBD2	TRBV25-1	15	once	TRBJ2-1	CASSVGLAGGDEQFF	TGTGCCAGCAGCGTAGGACTAGCGGGAGGGGATGAGCAGTTCTTC
NA	TRBV4-1	15	once	TRBJ1-3	CASTISRGVGNTIYF	TGCGCCAGCACCATAAGCCGGGGGGTAGGAAACACCATATATTTT
TRBD1	TRBV5-1	13	NA	TRBJ2-7	CASSLNDRGEQYF	TGCGCCAGCAGCTTGAATGACAGGGGCGAGCAGTACTTC
NA	TRBV29-1	13	NA	TRBJ2-1	CSGTGHIRYEQFF	TGCAGCGGTACGGGACACATAAGGTATGAGCAGTTCTTC
NA	TRBV11-1	14	NA	TRBJ2-5	CASSSRTSMETQYF	TGTGCCAGCAGCTCGCGGACATCGATGGAGACCCAGTACTTC
NA	TRBV6-5	14	NA	TRBJ1-2	CASNPTRRAYGYTF	TGTGCCAGCAACCCCACCCGGCGGGCCTATGGCTACACCTTC
NA	TRBV11-3	12	NA	TRBJ1-1	CASSLMNTEAFF	TGTGCCAGCAGCCTAATGAACACTGAAGCTTTCTTT
TRBD1	TRBV5-6	16	NA	TRBJ2-2	CASSLLQGVSTGELFF	TGTGCCAGCAGCTTGCTTCAGGGGGTGAGCACCGGGGAGCTGTTTTTT
NA	TRBV5-6	15	NA	TRBJ1-3	CASSWEMGLGNTIYF	TGTGCCAGCAGCTGGGAAATGGGACTTGGAAACACCATATATTTT
NA	TRBV14	14	NA	TRBJ1-1	CASSQESENTEAFF	TGTGCCAGCAGCCAAGAATCAGAGAACACTGAAGCTTTCTTT
NA	TRBV2	14	NA	TRBJ1-5	CASGQRQGNQPQHF	TGTGCCAGCGGTCAACGACAAGGCAATCAGCCCCAGCATTTT
TRBD1	TRBV5-1	15	NA	TRBJ1-5	CASTPGTGGNQPQHF	TGCGCCAGCACCCCCGGGACAGGGGGTAATCAGCCCCAGCATTTT
NA	TRBV6-5	13	NA	TRBJ2-1	CASSRTGQRQEVF	TGTGCCAGCAGTCGGACCGGACAGCGACAGGAGGTCTTC
TRBD1	TRBV19	12	NA	TRBJ2-2	CASGQGAGELFF	TGTGCCAGCGGTCAGGGGGCCGGGGAGCTGTTTTTT
TRBD1	TRBV27	15	NA	TRBJ1-4	CASSLSRGLGEKLFF	TGTGCCAGCAGTTTGTCCAGGGGGCTGGGAGAAAAACTGTTTTTT
TRBD1	TRBV25-1	14	few	TRBJ1-6	CASSWDRNNSPLHF	TGTGCCAGCAGTTGGGACAGGAATAATTCACCCCTCCACTTT
NA	TRBV11-2	13	NA	TRBJ2-1	CASLQGLENEQFF	TGTGCCAGTTTGCAGGGCCTCGAGAATGAGCAGTTCTTC
NA	TRBV4-2	16	NA	TRBJ2-6	CASSQAGNSGANVLTF	TGTGCCAGCAGCCAAGCGGGGAACTCTGGGGCCAACGTCCTGACTTTC
TRBD2	TRBV30	15	NA	TRBJ2-7	CAWSDRTSGNYEQYF	TGTGCCTGGAGTGATAGGACTAGCGGTAACTACGAGCAGTACTTC
TRBD1	TRBV28	20	NA	TRBJ2-3	CASSLYSPPWDRGLTDTQYF	TGTGCCAGCAGTTTATATTCCCCGCCTTGGGACAGGGGGCTAACAGATACGCAGTATTTT
NA	TRBV24-1	13	NA	TRBJ1-1	CATRAPGNTEAFF	TGTGCCACCAGGGCACCAGGGAACACTGAAGCTTTCTTT
TRBD1	TRBV7-9	15	NA	TRBJ1-3	CASRKDRSSGNTIYF	TGTGCCAGCAGGAAGGACAGGAGCTCTGGAAACACCATATATTTT
TRBD2	TRBV9	16	few	TRBJ2-5	CASSVGPGLAEETQYF	TGTGCCAGCAGCGTAGGCCCTGGACTAGCGGAAGAGACCCAGTACTTC
NA	TRBV29-1	13	NA	TRBJ2-7	CSVESGRDYEQYF	TGCAGCGTTGAGTCTGGCAGGGACTACGAGCAGTACTTC
TRBD1	TRBV2	13	NA	TRBJ1-2	CASTKQGAYGYTF	TGTGCCAGCACTAAACAGGGGGCCTATGGCTACACCTTC